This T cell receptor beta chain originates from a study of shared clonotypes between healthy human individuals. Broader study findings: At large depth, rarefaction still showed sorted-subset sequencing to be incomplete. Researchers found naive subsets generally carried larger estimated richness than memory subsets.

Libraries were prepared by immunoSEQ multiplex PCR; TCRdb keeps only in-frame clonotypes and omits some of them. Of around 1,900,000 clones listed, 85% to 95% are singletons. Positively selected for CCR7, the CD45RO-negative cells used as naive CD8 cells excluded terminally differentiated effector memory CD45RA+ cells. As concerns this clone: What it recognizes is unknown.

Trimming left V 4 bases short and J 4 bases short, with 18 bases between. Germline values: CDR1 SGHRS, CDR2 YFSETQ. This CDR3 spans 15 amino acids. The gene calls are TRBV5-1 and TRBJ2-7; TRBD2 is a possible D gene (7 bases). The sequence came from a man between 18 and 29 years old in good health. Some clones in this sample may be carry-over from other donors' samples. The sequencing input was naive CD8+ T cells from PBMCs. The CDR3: CASSVDKGRGYEQYF. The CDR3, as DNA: TGCGCCAGCAGCGTGGACAAGGGGAGGGGGTACGAGCAGTACTTC.